The following is a T cell receptor beta chain sequence with its context. The CDR3 loop spans 12 amino acids. The V gene end was trimmed by 5 bases and the J gene end by 8 bases; junction bases not matched to a gene: 4. Germline lookup yields CDR1 MDHEN and CDR2 SYDVKM. This record comes from a study of blood T cell repertoires in COVID-19. Study summary: Sample material is recorded as cDNA or gDNA derived from T cells, B-cell-depleted T cells, or PBMCs.

Profiled with immunoSEQ multiplex PCR; TCRdb holds only in-frame clones, not every one. The data contain about 230,000 clones, approximately 89% of them singletons. The TCR was taken from a woman aged 25 to 39 with acute COVID-19. Sequenced material: PBMCs or T cells enriched from blood (not recorded which). The V gene is TRBV28, the J gene TRBJ1-2; TRBD1 matches at 8 bases. The CDR3 sequence: CASSGTGEGYTF. In DNA, the CDR3 is TGTGCCAGCAGTGGGACAGGTGAAGGCTACACCTTC.